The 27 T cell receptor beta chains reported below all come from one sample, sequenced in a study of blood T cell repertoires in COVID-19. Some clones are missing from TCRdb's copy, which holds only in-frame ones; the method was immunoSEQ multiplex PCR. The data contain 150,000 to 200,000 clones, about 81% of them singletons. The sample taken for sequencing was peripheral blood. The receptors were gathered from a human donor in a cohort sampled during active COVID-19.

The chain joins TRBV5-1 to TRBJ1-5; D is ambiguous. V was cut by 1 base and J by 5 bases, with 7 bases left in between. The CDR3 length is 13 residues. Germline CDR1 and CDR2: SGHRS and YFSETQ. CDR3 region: CASSLTTDQPQHF. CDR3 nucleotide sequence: TGCGCCAGCAGCTTGACAACCGATCAGCCCCAGCATTTT.

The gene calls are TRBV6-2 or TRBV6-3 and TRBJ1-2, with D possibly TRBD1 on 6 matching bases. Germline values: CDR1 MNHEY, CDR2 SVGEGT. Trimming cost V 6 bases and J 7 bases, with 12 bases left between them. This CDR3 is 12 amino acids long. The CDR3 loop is CASSSRGGGYTF. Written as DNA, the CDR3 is TGTGCCAGCAGCAGCAGGGGCGGTGGCTACACCTTC.

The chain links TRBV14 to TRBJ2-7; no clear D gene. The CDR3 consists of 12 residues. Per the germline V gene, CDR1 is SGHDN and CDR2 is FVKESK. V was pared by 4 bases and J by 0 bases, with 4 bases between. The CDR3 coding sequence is TGTGCCAGCAGCCTATCCTCCTACGAGCAGTACTTC. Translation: CASSLSSYEQYF.

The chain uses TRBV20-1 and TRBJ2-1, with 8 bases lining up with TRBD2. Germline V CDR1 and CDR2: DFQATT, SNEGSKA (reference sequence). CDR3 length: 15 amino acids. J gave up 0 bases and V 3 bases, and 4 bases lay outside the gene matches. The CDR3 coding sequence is TGCAGTGCTAGTAGGCTAGCGGGCTCCTACAATGAGCAGTTCTTC. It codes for CSASRLAGSYNEQFF.

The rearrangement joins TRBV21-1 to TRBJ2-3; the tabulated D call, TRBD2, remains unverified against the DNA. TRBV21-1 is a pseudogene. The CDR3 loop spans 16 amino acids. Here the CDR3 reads CASSKRLGGYTDTQYF. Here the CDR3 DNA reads TGTGCCAGCAGCAAGAGGCTAGGAGGATACACAGATACGCAGTATTTT.

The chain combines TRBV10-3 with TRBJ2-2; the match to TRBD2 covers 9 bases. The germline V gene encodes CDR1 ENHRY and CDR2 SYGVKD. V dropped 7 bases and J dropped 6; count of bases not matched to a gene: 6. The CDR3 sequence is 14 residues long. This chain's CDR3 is CAITEREVAGELFF. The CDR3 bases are TGTGCCATCACGGAGCGGGAGGTCGCCGGGGAGCTGTTTTTT.

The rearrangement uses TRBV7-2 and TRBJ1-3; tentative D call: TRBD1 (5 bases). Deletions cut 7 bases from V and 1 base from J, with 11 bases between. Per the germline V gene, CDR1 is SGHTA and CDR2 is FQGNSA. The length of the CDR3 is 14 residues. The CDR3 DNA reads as TGTGCCAGCAAGGTCGACAGTTCTGGAAACACCATATATTTT. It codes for CASKVDSSGNTIYF.

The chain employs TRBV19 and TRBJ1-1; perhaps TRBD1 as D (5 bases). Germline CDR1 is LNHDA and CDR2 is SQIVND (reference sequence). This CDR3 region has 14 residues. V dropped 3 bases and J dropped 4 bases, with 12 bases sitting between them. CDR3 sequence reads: CASSIAGGGTEAFF. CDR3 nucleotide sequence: TGTGCCAGTAGTATCGCCGGGGGGGGCACTGAAGCTTTCTTT.

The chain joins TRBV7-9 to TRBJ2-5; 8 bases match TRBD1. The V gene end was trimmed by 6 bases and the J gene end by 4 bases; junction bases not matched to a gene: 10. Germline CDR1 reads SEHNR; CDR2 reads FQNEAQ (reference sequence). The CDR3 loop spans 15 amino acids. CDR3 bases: TGTGCCAGCAGGCCTTCACAGGGGGGTGGAGAGACCCAGTACTTC. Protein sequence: CASRPSQGGGETQYF.

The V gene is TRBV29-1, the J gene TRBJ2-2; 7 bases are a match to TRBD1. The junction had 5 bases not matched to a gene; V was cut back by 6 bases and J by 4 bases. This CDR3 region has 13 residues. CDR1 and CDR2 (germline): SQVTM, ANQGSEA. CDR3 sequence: CSVNRGSTGELFF. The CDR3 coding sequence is TGCAGCGTGAACAGGGGTTCCACCGGGGAGCTGTTTTTT.

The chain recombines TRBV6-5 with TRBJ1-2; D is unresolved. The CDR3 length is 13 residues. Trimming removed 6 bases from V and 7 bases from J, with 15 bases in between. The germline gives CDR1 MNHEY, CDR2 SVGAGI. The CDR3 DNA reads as TGTGCCAGCAGGGAGACCGGCTCCCCTGGCTACACCTTC. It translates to CASRETGSPGYTF.

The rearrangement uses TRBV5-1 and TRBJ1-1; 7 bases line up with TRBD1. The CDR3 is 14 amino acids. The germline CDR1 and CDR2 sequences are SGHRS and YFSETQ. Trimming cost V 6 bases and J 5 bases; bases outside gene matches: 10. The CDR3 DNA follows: TGCGCCAGCACTCGACAGGGACGAGAGACTGAAGCTTTCTTT. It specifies CASTRQGRETEAFF.

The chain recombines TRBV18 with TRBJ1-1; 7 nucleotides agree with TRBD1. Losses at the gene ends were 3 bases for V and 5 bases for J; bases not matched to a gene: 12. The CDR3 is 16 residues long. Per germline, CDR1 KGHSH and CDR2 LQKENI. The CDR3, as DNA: TGTGCCAGCTCACCCAGACAGGGACAAAGGGGAACTGAAGCTTTCTTT. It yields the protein CASSPRQGQRGTEAFF. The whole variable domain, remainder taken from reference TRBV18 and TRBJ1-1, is NAGVMQNPRHLVRRRGQEARLRCSPMKGHSHVYWYRQLPEEGLKFMVYLQKENIIDESGMPKERFSAEFPKEGPSILRIQQVVRGDSAAYFCASSPRQGQRGTEAFFGQGTRLTVV.

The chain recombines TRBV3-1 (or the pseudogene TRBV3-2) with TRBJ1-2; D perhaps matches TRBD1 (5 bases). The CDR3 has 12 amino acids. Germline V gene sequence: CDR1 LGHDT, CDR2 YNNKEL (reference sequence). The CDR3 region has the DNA TGTTTTTTAGGTCCAGGGAACTATGGCTACACCTTC. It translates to CFLGPGNYGYTF.

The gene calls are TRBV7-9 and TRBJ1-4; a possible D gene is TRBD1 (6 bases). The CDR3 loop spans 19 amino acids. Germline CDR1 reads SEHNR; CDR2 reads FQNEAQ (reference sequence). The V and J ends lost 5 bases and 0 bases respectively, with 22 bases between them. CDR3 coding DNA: TGTGCCAGCAGCCCAGGAGCACAGGGACCGCTCGCAACTAATGAAAAACTGTTTTTT. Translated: CASSPGAQGPLATNEKLFF.

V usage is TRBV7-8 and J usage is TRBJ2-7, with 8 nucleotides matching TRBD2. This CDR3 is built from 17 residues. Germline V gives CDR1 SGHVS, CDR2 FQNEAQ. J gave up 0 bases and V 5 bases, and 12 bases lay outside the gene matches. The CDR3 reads CASSLGSSGRFSYEQYF. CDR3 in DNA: TGTGCCAGCAGCCTAGGGTCTAGCGGGCGTTTCTCCTACGAGCAGTACTTC.

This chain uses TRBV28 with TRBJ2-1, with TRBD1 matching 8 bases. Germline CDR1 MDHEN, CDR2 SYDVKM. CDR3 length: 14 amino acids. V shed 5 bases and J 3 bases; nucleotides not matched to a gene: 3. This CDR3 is CASSAGQVYNEQFF. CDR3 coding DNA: TGTGCCAGCAGTGCGGGACAGGTCTACAATGAGCAGTTCTTC.

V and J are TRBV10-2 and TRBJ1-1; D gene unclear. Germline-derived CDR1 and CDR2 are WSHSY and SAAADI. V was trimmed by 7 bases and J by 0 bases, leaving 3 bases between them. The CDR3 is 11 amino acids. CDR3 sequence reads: CASTLNTEAFF. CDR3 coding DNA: TGCGCCAGCACCTTGAACACTGAAGCTTTCTTT.

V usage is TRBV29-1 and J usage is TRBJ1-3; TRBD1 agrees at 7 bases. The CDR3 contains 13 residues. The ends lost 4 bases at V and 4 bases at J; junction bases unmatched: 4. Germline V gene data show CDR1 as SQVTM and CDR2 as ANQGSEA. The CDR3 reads CSVGQGSGNTIYF. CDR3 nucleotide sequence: TGCAGCGTTGGACAGGGTTCGGGAAACACCATATATTTT.

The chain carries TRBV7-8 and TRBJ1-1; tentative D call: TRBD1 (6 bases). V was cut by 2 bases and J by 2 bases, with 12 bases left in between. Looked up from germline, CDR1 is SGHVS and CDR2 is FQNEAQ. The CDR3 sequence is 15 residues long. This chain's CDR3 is CASSLPGTKNTEAFF. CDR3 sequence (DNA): TGTGCCAGCAGCTTACCCGGGACAAAAAACACTGAAGCTTTCTTT.

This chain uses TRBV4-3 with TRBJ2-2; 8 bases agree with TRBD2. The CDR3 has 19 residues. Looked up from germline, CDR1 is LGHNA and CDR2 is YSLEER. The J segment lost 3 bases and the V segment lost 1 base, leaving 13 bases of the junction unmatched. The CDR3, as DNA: TGCGCCAGCAGCCAAGCGGGGGTAGGGCTAGCGGGTCACACCGGGGAGCTGTTTTTT. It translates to CASSQAGVGLAGHTGELFF.

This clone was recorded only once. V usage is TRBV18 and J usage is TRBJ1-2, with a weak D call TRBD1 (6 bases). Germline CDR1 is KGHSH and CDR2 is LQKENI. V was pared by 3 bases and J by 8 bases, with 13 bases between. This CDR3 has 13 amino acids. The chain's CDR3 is CASSPLGTSGYTF. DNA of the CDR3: TGTGCCAGCTCACCCCTAGGGACATCCGGCTACACCTTC. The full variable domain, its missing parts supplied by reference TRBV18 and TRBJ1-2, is NAGVMQNPRHLVRRRGQEARLRCSPMKGHSHVYWYRQLPEEGLKFMVYLQKENIIDESGMPKERFSAEFPKEGPSILRIQQVVRGDSAAYFCASSPLGTSGYTFGSGTRLTVV.

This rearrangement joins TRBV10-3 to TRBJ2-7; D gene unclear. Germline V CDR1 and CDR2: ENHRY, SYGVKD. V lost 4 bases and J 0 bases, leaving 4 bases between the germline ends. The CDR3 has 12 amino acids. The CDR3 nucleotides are TGTGCCATCAGTGTTTACTCCTACGAGCAGTACTTC. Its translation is CAISVYSYEQYF.

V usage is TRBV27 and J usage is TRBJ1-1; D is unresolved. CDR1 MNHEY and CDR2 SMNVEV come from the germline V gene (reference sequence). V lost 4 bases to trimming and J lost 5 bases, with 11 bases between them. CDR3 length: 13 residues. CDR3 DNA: TGTGCCAGCAGTTCAAGGAGGCGGACTGAAGCTTTCTTT. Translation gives CASSSRRRTEAFF.

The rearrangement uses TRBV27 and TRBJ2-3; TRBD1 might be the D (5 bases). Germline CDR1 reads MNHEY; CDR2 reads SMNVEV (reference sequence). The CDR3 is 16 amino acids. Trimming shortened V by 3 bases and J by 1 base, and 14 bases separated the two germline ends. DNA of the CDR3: TGTGCCAGCAGTTTGACAGTGGGTAAAGGCACAGATACGCAGTATTTT. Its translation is CASSLTVGKGTDTQYF.

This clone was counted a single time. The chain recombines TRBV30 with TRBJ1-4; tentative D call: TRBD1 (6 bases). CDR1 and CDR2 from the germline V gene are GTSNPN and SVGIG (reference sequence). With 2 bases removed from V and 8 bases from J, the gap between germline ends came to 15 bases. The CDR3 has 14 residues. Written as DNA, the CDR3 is TGTGCCTGGAGTTCCAACAGGGTGGGGGAAAAACTGTTTTTT. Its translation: CAWSSNRVGEKLFF.

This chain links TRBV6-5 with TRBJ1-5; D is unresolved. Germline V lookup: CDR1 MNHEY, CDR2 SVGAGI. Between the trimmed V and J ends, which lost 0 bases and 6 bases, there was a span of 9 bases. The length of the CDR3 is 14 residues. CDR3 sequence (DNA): TGTGCCAGCAGTTACTCAGGCCCGGGTCAGCCCCAGCATTTT. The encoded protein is CASSYSGPGQPQHF.